The clone carrying this TCR beta chain was counted at least ten times. With a J-beta primer mix and a sample-barcoded 5' primer, a second PCR ran about 6 to 11 cycles. CDR3-containing paired-end reads numbered at least 2.5 million in each sample. TCRdb reprocessed the 5' RACE reads with MiXCR, giving one entry per CDR3 protein. The sample lists approximately 810,000 distinct CDR3 sequences; around 26% were seen once. These data originate in a study of blood T cells in healthy people across ages. Germline lookup yields CDR1 MNHEY and CDR2 SVGEGT. The V gene lost 0 bases and the J gene lost 4 bases, with 12 bases spanning the gap. The CDR3 length is 15 residues.

The chain uses TRBV6-2 or TRBV6-3 and TRBJ1-2; D remains unclear. The sample was blood. This clonotype was obtained from a woman aged 80 or older in good health. The DNA for the CDR3 is TGTGCCAGCAGTTACTCGGGCCAGGCAACCTATGGCTACACCTTC. Protein product: CASSYSGQATYGYTF.